Listed here is a single TCR beta chain. Its antigen is undetermined. These data originate in a study of cytomegalovirus exposure and HLA in healthy donors. Study results and caveats: Productive rates of about 87% or about 30% were seen for most TCR beta V segments in an earlier analysis. A later analysis found most CMV-associated TCR beta chains apparently HLA-restricted. Researchers reportedly found TCR beta sequences accurately predicted most subjects' HLA-A and HLA-B alleles.

Looked up from germline, CDR1 is SNHLY and CDR2 is FYNNEI. Trimming took off 2 bases at V and 1 base at J, with 8 bases between the two ends. The CDR3 has 14 residues. Both 60 Vbeta primers and 13 Jbeta primers went into the PCR. The method was immunoSEQ multiplex PCR; TCRdb's version includes in-frame clones alone and lacks a portion of them. The sample lists under 200,000 clones; about 71% were seen once. This receptor was taken from a woman aged 30 to 39 in good health and CMV-seronegative. J is TRBJ1-2 and V is TRBV2, with D unclear. Sequenced material: PBMCs. The CDR3, as DNA: TGTGCCAGCAGTGAATGGGAGGGTAACTATGGCTACACCTTC. This codes for CASSEWEGNYGYTF.